These 3 T cell receptor beta chains originate from one sample sequenced in a study of shared clonotypes between healthy human individuals. TCRdb's table, derived via immunoSEQ multiplex PCR, lists solely in-frame clones and lacks some. The data contain about 470,000 clones, 75% to 85% of them singletons. What was sequenced was PBMCs. The receptors stem from a woman between 35 and 50 years old in good health. Some clones in this sample may be carry-over from other donors' samples.

The V and J genes are TRBV2 and TRBJ1-4, with a tentative D call TRBD1 (5 bases). In germline, CDR1 is SNHLY, CDR2 FYNNEI. The CDR3 length is 14 residues. The V gene lost 2 bases and the J gene lost 6 bases, with 10 bases spanning the gap. The CDR3 DNA follows: TGTGCCAGCAGTGAATATGGCAGGGATGAAAAACTGTTTTTT. Translation: CASSEYGRDEKLFF.

The V gene is TRBV5-1, the J gene TRBJ1-4; no clear D. Trimming cost V 0 bases and J 2 bases, with 5 bases left between them. Germline V gene data show CDR1 as SGHRS and CDR2 as YFSETQ. The CDR3 sequence is 14 residues long. CDR3 nucleotide sequence: TGCGCCAGCAGCTTGGTGGGGACTAATGAAAAACTGTTTTTT. It codes for CASSLVGTNEKLFF.

The sample holds one count of this clone. This chain connects TRBV11-1 to TRBJ2-3, with a possible D match to TRBD2 (6 bases). The germline V gene encodes CDR1 SGHAT and CDR2 FQDESV (reference sequence). V lost 5 bases and J 2 bases, leaving 14 bases between the germline ends. The CDR3 contains 15 residues. This chain's CDR3 is CASSPEGGATDTQYF. CDR3 DNA: TGTGCCAGCAGCCCTGAGGGCGGGGCCACAGATACGCAGTATTTT.